This is a list of T cell receptor beta chains from one sample in a study of cytomegalovirus exposure and HLA in healthy donors. The method was immunoSEQ multiplex PCR; TCRdb's version includes in-frame clones alone and lacks a portion of them. The table lists about 200,000 clones, about four fifths of them singletons. Material for sequencing was PBMCs. The receptors come from a boy aged 2 to 10 in good health and CMV-seronegative. The CDR3 runs from the conserved cysteine through the conserved F or W. The D gene is left open where the match is weak. Clone size appears in some rows only: once, few, many, or a class for an expanded clone.

clone_size: -; d_call: -; j_call: TRBJ1-1; v_call: TRBV29-1; cdr3_nt: TGCAGCTCGTGCGGCAGGGAAGGGTCTGAAGCTTTCTTT; cdr3_aa: CSSCGREGSEAFF
clone_size: -; d_call: TRBD1; j_call: TRBJ1-2; v_call: TRBV4-2; cdr3_nt: TGTGCCAGCAGCCGGACAGGGTTCAATGGCTACACCTTC; cdr3_aa: CASSRTGFNGYTF
clone_size: once; d_call: -; j_call: TRBJ2-1; v_call: TRBV2; cdr3_nt: TGTGCCAGCAGATCAGGGTTCTACAATGAGCAGTTCTTC; cdr3_aa: CASRSGFYNEQFF
clone_size: -; d_call: -; j_call: TRBJ2-7; v_call: TRBV4-1; cdr3_nt: TGCGCCAGCAGTTTTGTTTGGGGGGGCCTTCGACCCTACGAGCAGTACTTC; cdr3_aa: CASSFVWGGLRPYEQYF
clone_size: -; d_call: TRBD1; j_call: TRBJ2-7; v_call: TRBV7-8; cdr3_nt: TGTGCCAGCAGCCCCCCGGCGACAGGGACCAACGGCGAGCAGTACTTC; cdr3_aa: CASSPPATGTNGEQYF
clone_size: -; d_call: -; j_call: TRBJ1-1; v_call: TRBV9; cdr3_nt: TGTGCCAGCAGCGGCGCAGGGTCAAACACTGAAGCTTTCTTT; cdr3_aa: CASSGAGSNTEAFF
clone_size: -; d_call: -; j_call: TRBJ2-7; v_call: TRBV9; cdr3_nt: TGTGCCAGCAGCGTAGGAGAGACAGTCTCAGAGCAGTACTTC; cdr3_aa: CASSVGETVSEQYF
clone_size: -; d_call: TRBD1; j_call: TRBJ1-6; v_call: TRBV18; cdr3_nt: TGTGCCAGCTCACCAAGGACAGGGGGCGATTCACCCCTCCACTTT; cdr3_aa: CASSPRTGGDSPLHF
clone_size: once; d_call: -; j_call: TRBJ2-7; v_call: TRBV7-2; cdr3_nt: TGTGCCAGCAGCCGGGACTCCTCCTACGAGCAGTACTTC; cdr3_aa: CASSRDSSYEQYF
clone_size: -; d_call: -; j_call: TRBJ2-5; v_call: TRBV5-4; cdr3_nt: TGTGCCAGCAACCCTAGGGGGGGGGAGACCCAGTACTTC; cdr3_aa: CASNPRGGETQYF
clone_size: few; d_call: TRBD1; j_call: TRBJ2-7; v_call: TRBV6-5; cdr3_nt: TGTGCCAGGACATGGGGACAGATCTACGAGCAGTACTTC; cdr3_aa: CARTWGQIYEQYF
clone_size: -; d_call: -; j_call: TRBJ1-6; v_call: TRBV27; cdr3_nt: TGTGCCAGCAGGGAAGGGGTAAATTCACCCCTCCACTTT; cdr3_aa: CASREGVNSPLHF
clone_size: -; d_call: TRBD1; j_call: TRBJ1-5; v_call: TRBV10-2; cdr3_nt: TGCGCCACCAGAATCGGACAGGGCTACAATCAGCCCCAGCATTTT; cdr3_aa: CATRIGQGYNQPQHF